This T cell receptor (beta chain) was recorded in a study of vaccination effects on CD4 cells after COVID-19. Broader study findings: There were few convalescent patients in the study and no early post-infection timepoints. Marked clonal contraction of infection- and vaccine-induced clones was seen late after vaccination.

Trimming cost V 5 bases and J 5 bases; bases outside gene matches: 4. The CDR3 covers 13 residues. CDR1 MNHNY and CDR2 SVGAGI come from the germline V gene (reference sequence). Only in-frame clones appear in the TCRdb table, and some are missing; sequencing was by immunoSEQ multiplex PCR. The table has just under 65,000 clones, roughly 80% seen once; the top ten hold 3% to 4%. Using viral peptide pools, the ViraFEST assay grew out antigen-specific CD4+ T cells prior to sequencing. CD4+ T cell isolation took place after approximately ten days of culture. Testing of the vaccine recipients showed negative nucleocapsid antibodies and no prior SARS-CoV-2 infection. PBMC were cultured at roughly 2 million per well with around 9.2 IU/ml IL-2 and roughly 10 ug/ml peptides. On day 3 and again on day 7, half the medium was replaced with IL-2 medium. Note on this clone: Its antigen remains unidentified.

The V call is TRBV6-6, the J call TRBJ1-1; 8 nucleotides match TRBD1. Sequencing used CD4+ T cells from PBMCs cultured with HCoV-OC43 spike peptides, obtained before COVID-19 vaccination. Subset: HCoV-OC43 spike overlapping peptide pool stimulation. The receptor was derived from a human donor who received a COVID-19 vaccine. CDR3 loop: CASSPGQATEAFF. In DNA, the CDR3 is TGTGCCAGCAGTCCGGGACAGGCGACTGAAGCTTTCTTT.